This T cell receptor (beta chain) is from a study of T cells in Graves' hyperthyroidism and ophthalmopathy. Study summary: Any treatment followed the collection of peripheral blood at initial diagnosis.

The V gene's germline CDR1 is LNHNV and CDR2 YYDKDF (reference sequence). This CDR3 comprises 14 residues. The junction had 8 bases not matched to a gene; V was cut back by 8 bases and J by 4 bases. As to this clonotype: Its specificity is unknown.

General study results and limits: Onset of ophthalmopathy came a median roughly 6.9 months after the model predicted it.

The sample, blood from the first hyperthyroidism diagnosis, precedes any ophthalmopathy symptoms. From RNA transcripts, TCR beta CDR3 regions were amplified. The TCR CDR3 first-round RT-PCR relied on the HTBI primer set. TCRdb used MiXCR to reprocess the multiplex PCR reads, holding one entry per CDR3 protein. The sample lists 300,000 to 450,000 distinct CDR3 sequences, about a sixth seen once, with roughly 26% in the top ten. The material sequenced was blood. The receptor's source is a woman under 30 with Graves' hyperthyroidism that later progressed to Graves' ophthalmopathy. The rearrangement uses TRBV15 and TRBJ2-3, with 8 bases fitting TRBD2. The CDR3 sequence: CATVSGEGSDTQYF. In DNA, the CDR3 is TGTGCCACCGTTAGCGGGGAGGGGTCAGATACGCAGTATTTT.